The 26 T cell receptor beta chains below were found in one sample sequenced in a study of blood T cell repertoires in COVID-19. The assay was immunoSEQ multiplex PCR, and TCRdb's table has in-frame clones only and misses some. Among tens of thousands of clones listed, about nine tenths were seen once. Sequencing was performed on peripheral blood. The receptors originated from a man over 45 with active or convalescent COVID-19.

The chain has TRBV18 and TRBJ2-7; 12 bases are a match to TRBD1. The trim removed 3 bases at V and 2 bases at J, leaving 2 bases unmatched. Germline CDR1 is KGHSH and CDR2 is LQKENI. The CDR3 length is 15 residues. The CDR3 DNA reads TGTGCCAGCTCACCGGGACAGGGGGCGACCTACGAGCAGTACGTC. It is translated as CASSPGQGATYEQYV.

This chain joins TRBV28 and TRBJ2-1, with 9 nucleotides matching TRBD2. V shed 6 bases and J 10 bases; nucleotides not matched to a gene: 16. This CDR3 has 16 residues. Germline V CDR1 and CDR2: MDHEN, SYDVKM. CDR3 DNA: TGTGCCAGCAGCCACTCGAGCGGGGGGTTCCTTCGCGAGCAGTTCTTC. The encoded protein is CASSHSSGGFLREQFF.

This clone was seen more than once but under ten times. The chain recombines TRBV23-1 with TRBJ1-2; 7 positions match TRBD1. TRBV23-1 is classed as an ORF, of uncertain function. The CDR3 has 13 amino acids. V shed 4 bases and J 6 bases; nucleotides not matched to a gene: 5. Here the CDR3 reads CASSPQDRHGYTF. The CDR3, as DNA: TGCGCCAGCAGTCCCCAGGACAGGCATGGCTACACCTTC.

The CDR3 region has the DNA TGTGCCAGCAGTTACTTAGGACGGACAGGGCCCTACGAGCAGTACGTC. Translated: CASSYLGRTGPYEQYV. The V call is TRBV6-2 or TRBV6-3, the J call TRBJ2-7; 8 bases line up with TRBD1. V dropped 1 base and J dropped 2; count of bases not matched to a gene: 7. Germline V CDR1 and CDR2: MNHEY, SVGEGT. This CDR3 is built from 16 residues.

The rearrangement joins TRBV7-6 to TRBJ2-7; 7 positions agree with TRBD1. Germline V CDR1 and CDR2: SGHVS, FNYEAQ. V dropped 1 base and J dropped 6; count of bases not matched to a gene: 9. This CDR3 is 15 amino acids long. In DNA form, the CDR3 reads TGTGCCAGCAGCTTAGAAGTCCTGACAGGGCGCGAGCAGTACTTC. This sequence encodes CASSLEVLTGREQYF.

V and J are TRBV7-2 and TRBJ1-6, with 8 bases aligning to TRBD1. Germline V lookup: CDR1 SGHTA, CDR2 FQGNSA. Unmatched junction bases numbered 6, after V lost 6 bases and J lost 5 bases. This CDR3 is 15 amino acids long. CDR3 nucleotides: TGTGCCAGCAGACTGACAGGGGACCATAATTCACCCCTCCACTTT. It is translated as CASRLTGDHNSPLHF.

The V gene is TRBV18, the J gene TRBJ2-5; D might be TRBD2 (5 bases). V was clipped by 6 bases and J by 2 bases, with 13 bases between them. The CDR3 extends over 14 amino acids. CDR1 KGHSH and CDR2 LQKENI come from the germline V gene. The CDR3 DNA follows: TGTGCCAGCTCCCCCATCGGGATTCAAGAGACCCAGTACTTC. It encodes CASSPIGIQETQYF.

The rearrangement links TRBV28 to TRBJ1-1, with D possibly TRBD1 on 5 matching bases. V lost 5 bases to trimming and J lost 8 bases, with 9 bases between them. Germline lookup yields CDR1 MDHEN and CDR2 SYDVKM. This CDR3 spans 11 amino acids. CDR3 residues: CASSRPGEAFF. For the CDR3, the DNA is TGTGCCAGCAGTCGCCCAGGGGAAGCTTTCTTT.

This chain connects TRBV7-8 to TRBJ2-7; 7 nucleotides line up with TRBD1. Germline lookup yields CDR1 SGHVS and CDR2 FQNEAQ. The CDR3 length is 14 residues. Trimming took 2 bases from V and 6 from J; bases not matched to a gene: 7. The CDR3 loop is CASSLKWTGGEQYV. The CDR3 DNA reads TGTGCCAGCAGCTTAAAATGGACAGGTGGCGAGCAGTACGTC.

The CDR3 nucleotides are TGTGCCAGCTCACCGCAGACAGGGGGCAACACCGGGGAGCTGTTTTTT. Amino acid sequence: CASSPQTGGNTGELFF. The chain recombines TRBV18 with TRBJ2-2; 10 bases align to TRBD1. From germline, CDR1 is KGHSH and CDR2 LQKENI. The CDR3 totals 16 residues. The V gene end was trimmed by 3 bases and the J gene end by 2 bases; junction bases not matched to a gene: 3.

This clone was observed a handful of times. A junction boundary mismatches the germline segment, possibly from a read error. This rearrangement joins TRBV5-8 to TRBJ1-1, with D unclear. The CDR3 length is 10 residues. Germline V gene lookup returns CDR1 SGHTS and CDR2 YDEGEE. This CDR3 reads CASSLAPTLF. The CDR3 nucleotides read TGTGCCAGCAGCTTGGCACCTACTCTCTTT. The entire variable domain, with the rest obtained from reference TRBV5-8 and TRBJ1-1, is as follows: EAGVTQSPTHLIKTRGQQATLRCSPISGHTSVYWYQQALGLGLQFLLWYDEGEERNRGNFPPRFSGRQFPNYSSELNVNALELEDSALYLCASSLAPTLFGQGTRLTVV.

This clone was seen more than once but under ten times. The CDR3 DNA reads as TGTGCCAGCAGTTTTGGCAGAGGGTCAGAGACCCAGTACTTC. This translates into CASSFGRGSETQYF. The V and J genes are TRBV27 and TRBJ2-5, with D perhaps matching TRBD2 (5 bases). The CDR3 spans 14 residues. Germline CDR1 is MNHEY and CDR2 is SMNVEV (reference sequence). V was pared by 3 bases and J by 4 bases, with 12 bases between.

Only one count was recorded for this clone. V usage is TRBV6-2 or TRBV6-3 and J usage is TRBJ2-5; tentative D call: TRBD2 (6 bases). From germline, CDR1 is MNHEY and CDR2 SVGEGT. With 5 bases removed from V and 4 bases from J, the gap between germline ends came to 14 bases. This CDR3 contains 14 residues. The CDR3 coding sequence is TGTGCCAGCAGTCTCGGAGGGGCTGGAGAGACCCAGTACTTC. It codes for CASSLGGAGETQYF.

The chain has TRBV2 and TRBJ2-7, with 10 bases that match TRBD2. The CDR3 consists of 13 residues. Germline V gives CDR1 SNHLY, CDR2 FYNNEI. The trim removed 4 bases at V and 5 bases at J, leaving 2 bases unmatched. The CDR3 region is CASSVLAGNEQYF. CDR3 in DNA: TGTGCCAGCAGTGTACTAGCGGGGAACGAGCAGTACTTC.

This chain's CDR3 is CASSITGGLSPLHF. The DNA of the CDR3 is TGTGCCAGTAGTATAACAGGGGGCCTTTCACCCCTCCACTTT. The rearrangement uses TRBV19 and TRBJ1-6; 9 positions match TRBD1. The CDR3 has 14 amino acids. The germline V gene encodes CDR1 LNHDA and CDR2 SQIVND (reference sequence). The J segment lost 9 bases and the V segment lost 2 bases, leaving 2 bases of the junction unmatched. The complete variable domain, with remaining parts taken from reference TRBV19 and TRBJ1-6, reads DGGITQSPKYLFRKEGQNVTLSCEQNLNHDAMYWYRQDPGQGLRLIYYSQIVNDFQKGDIAEGYSVSREKKESFPLTVTSAQKNPTAFYLCASSITGGLSPLHFGNGTRLTVT.

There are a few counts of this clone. The CDR3 nucleotides read TGTGCCAGCAGCTTAGGGCGCTCGGGGGACCCCTACGAGCAGTACTTC. This gives the protein CASSLGRSGDPYEQYF. This rearrangement joins TRBV7-2 to TRBJ2-7; D is possibly TRBD2 (6 bases). The CDR3 is 16 amino acids. CDR1 is SGHTA and CDR2 is FQGNSA in the germline V gene. Trimming removed 1 base from V and 2 bases from J, with 15 bases in between.

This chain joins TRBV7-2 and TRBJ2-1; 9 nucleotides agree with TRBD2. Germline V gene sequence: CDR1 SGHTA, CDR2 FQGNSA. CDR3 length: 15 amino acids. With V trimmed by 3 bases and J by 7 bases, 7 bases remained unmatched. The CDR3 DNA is TGTGCCAGCAGCTTGGCGGCTAGCGGGGTGAATGAGCAGTTCTTC. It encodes CASSLAASGVNEQFF.

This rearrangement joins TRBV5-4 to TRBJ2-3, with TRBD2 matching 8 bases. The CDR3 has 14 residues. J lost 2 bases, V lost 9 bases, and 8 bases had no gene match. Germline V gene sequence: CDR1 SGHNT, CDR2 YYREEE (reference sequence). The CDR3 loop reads CATQRGQNTDTQYF. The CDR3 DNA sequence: TGTGCCACTCAGCGGGGGCAGAACACAGATACGCAGTATTTT.

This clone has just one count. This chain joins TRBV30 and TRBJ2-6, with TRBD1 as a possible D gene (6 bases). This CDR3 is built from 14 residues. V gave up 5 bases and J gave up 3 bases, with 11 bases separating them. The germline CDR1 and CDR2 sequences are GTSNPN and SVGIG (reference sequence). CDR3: CAWGTGNGANVLTF. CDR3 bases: TGTGCCTGGGGAACAGGGAATGGGGCCAACGTCCTGACTTTC. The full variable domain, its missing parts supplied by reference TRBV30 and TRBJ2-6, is SQTIHQWPATLVQPVGSPLSLECTVEGTSNPNLYWYRQAAGRGLQLLFYSVGIGQISSEVPQNLSASRPQDRQFILSSKKLLLSDSGFYLCAWGTGNGANVLTFGAGSRLTVL.

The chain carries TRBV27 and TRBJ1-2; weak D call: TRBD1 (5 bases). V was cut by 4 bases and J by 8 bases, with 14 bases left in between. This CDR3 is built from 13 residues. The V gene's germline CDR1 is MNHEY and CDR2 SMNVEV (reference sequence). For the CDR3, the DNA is TGTGCCAGCAGTTCTGCAGGGTCAGTCGGCTACACCTTC. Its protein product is CASSSAGSVGYTF.

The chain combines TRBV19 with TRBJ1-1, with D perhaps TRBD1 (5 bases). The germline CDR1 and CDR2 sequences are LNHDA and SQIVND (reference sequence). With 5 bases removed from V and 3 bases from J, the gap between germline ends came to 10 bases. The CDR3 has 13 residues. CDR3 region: CASSPSGDTEAFF. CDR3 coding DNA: TGTGCCAGTAGTCCCTCGGGGGACACTGAAGCTTTCTTT.

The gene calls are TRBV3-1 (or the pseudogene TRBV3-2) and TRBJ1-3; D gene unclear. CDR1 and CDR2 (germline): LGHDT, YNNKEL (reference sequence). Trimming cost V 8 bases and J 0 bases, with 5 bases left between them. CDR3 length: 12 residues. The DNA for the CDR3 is TGTGCCAGCGAGGCCTCTGGAAACACCATATATTTT. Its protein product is CASEASGNTIYF.

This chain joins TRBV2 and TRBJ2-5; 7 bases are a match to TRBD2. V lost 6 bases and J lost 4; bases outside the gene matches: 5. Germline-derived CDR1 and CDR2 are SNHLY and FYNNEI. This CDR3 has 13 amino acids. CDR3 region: CASRPPSGETQYF. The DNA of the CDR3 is TGTGCCAGCAGGCCCCCTAGCGGAGAGACCCAGTACTTC.

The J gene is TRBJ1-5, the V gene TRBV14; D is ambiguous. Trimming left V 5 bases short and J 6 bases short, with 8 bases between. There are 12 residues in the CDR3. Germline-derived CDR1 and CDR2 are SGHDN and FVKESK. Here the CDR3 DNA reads TGTGCCAGCAGCTCGGGAGGTCAGCCCCAGCATTTT. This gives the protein CASSSGGQPQHF.

The CDR3, as DNA: TGCGCCAGCAGCCAAGGGGCCGCGACAGGGTACGAGCAGTACTTC. It yields the protein CASSQGAATGYEQYF. The chain joins TRBV4-3 to TRBJ2-7; TRBD1 agrees at 7 bases. This CDR3 contains 15 residues. The germline V gene has CDR1 LGHNA and CDR2 YSLEER. V was pared by 1 base and J by 4 bases, with 7 bases of the junction left unmatched.

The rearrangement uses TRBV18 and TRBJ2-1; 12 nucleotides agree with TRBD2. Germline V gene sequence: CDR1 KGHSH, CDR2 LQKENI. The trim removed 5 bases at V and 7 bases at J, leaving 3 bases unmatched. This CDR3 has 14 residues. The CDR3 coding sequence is TGTGCCAGCTCAACTAGCGGGGGGTTAAATGAGCAGTTCTTC. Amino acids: CASSTSGGLNEQFF.